This T cell receptor beta chain was sequenced during a study of cytotoxic CD8 clonotypes in ibrutinib-treated CLL. Profiled with immunoSEQ multiplex PCR; TCRdb holds only in-frame clones, not every one. Altogether tens of thousands of clones are present, roughly 50% being singletons, with the ten largest covering 14% to 15%. This clone was counted between two and nine times. Its matching antigen is unknown. Study findings and constraints: Increased clonality at ibrutinib response gave way to a return toward baseline at progression.

The sequenced sample was PBMCs, obtained after 12 months of ibrutinib treatment. This receptor was taken from a human donor with chronic lymphocytic leukemia.

CDR3 bases: TGTGCCGGTAGAACGGTTTCCTTTGGCTACACCTTC. Translation gives CAGRTVSFGYTF. The chain has TRBV21-1 and TRBJ1-2. TRBV21-1 is listed as a pseudogene. The CDR3 consists of 12 residues.